This TCR beta chain originates from a study of blood T cell repertoires in COVID-19. Study-wide background: Acute and convalescent COVID-19 samples came from the United States, Italy and Spain.

In Seattle, patients joined the study during active infection and were tracked longitudinally. The V and J ends lost 2 bases and 11 bases, in that order; junction bases with no gene match: 3. This CDR3 has 12 amino acids. Germline values: CDR1 SGHTA, CDR2 FQGNSA. This table comes from immunoSEQ multiplex PCR, and its TCRdb copy is limited to in-frame clones, with some not included. The sample carries roughly 230,000 clones, roughly 89% recorded once. Sequencing was performed on peripheral blood. The rearrangement links TRBV7-2 to TRBJ1-2; 9 bases fit TRBD1. The source is a woman aged 55-69 years with COVID-19, enrolled during active disease. CDR3 in amino acids: CASSLRGQGYTF. CDR3 nucleotide sequence: TGTGCCAGCAGCTTAAGGGGACAGGGATACACCTTC. The whole variable domain, filled in from reference TRBV7-2 and TRBJ1-2, reads GAGVSQSPSNKVTEKGKDVELRCDPISGHTALYWYRQSLGQGLEFLIYFQGNSAPDKSGLPSDRFSAERTGGSVSTLTIQRTQQEDSAVYLCASSLRGQGYTFGSGTRLTVV.